The T cell receptor (beta chain) described here comes from a study of blood T cell repertoires in COVID-19. Deletions cut 5 bases from V and 0 bases from J, with 7 bases between. This CDR3 spans 13 amino acids. In germline, CDR1 is SGHVS, CDR2 FNYEAQ. Sequenced by immunoSEQ multiplex PCR; TCRdb stores in-frame clones only, minus some. Counted here are some 74,000 clones, roughly three quarters occurring once; the ten biggest clones make up about an eighth. This chain connects TRBV7-6 to TRBJ1-1; D gene ambiguous. The sequence was obtained from a human donor in a cohort sampled during active COVID-19. Sequenced sample: peripheral blood. CDR3 sequence (DNA): TGTGCCAGCAGCCAAGAGATGAACACTGAAGCTTTCTTT. This gives the protein CASSQEMNTEAFF. Full variable domain (missing parts from reference TRBV7-6 and TRBJ1-1): GAGVSQSPRYKVTKRGQDVALRCDPISGHVSLYWYRQALGQGPEFLTYFNYEAQQDKSGLPNDRFSAERPEGSISTLTIQRTEQRDSAMYRCASSQEMNTEAFFGQGTRLTVV.